A selection of T cell receptor beta chains follows, all from one sample in a study of cytomegalovirus exposure and HLA in healthy donors. Measured with immunoSEQ multiplex PCR; TCRdb has only the in-frame clones, and not every one. The table lists about 130,000 clones, roughly nine tenths of them singletons. Source material: PBMCs. These receptors were obtained from a woman aged 18-29 years in good health and CMV-seronegative. The CDR3 runs from the conserved cysteine through the conserved F or W. Fields, in order: clone size, V gene, J gene, D gene, CDR3 DNA, CDR3 protein. The D gene is left open where the match is weak. Some rows mark clone size as missing; the rest say once, few, many or name a class of expanded clone.

-,TRBV5-6,TRBJ2-7,TRBD1,TGTGCCAGCAGCCAAGCGGACAGGGGGCTCTACGAGCAGTACTTC,CASSQADRGLYEQYF
-,TRBV9,TRBJ2-7,TRBD2,TGTGCCAGCAGCCCTACTAGCGGGGGGGACTACGAGCAGTACTTC,CASSPTSGGDYEQYF
-,TRBV10-1,TRBJ2-1,TRBD1,TGCGCCAGCAGTGAGTCGCTAGGGACAGTCGGGTTTAATGAGCAGTTCTTC,CASSESLGTVGFNEQFF
-,TRBV28,TRBJ1-1,-,TGTGCCAGCAGTTTATTGGCAGGGAACACTGAAGCTTTCTTT,CASSLLAGNTEAFF
-,TRBV5-4,TRBJ2-1,-,TGTGCCAGCAGCTTGATAAACAATGAGCAGTTCTTC,CASSLINNEQFF
-,TRBV27,TRBJ1-3,-,TGTGCCGGAGGGGATCTCTCTGGAAACACCATATATTTT,CAGGDLSGNTIYF
-,TRBV6-5,TRBJ1-2,TRBD1,TGTGCCAGCAGTTACTTTTTTACCGGGACAGGGGATGGCTACACCTTC,CASSYFFTGTGDGYTF
few,TRBV6-4,TRBJ1-5,-,TGTGCCAGCAGTCCCGGGGGAGGGGGCAATCAGCCCCAGCATTTT,CASSPGGGGNQPQHF
once,TRBV5-1,TRBJ2-1,TRBD2,TGCGCCAGCCGGAGCGGGGGGGCCTTCAATGAGCAGTTCTTC,CASRSGGAFNEQFF
few,TRBV7-2,TRBJ2-2,-,TGTGCCAGCAGCTTAACTTCCGCGGTCGGGGAGCTGTTTTTT,CASSLTSAVGELFF
-,TRBV5-6,TRBJ1-1,-,TGTGCCAGCAGCTTGGGACAGATTTACACTGAAGCTTTCTTT,CASSLGQIYTEAFF
-,TRBV7-9,TRBJ2-2,-,TGTGCCAGCAGTCCCGACACCGGGGAGCTGTTTTTT,CASSPDTGELFF
-,TRBV5-6,TRBJ1-6,-,TGTGCCAGCAGCTTGGCCGGGGGAGCCTCACCCCTCCACTTT,CASSLAGGASPLHF
-,TRBV13,TRBJ1-1,-,TGTGCCAGCAGCTATACTCAGGGGAAAGCTTTCTTT,CASSYTQGKAFF
-,TRBV5-5,TRBJ1-5,-,TGTGCCAGCACCGCCTCAACAGGGCCGGCTCAGCCCCAGCATTTT,CASTASTGPAQPQHF
-,TRBV12-5,TRBJ2-3,TRBD1,TGTGCTAGTGGCGAAACGGACAGGGGGGCCACAGATACGCAGTATTTT,CASGETDRGATDTQYF
many,TRBV7-2,TRBJ1-6,-,TGTGCCAGCAGCGGGGGAGGGCAAAGCTCCTATAATTCACCCCTCCACTTT,CASSGGGQSSYNSPLHF
-,TRBV6-6,TRBJ1-6,-,TGTGCCAGCAGTTTAAATTCACCCCTCCACTTT,CASSLNSPLHF
-,TRBV7-9,TRBJ2-7,-,TGTGCCAGCAGCTTAGGGCTAGATGTGCAGTACTTC,CASSLGLDVQYF
-,TRBV7-9,TRBJ1-1,-,TGTGCCAGCAGCTTAGGGGCAGGGGCCAACACTGAAGCTTTCTTT,CASSLGAGANTEAFF
-,TRBV5-4,TRBJ1-1,-,TGTGCCAGCAGCCGGGCGGGTCTACCCCAGGACACTGAAGCTTTCTTT,CASSRAGLPQDTEAFF
-,TRBV20-1,TRBJ2-5,-,TGCAGTGCCCCAGATCAAGAGACCCAGTACTTC,CSAPDQETQYF
-,TRBV2,TRBJ1-1,-,TGTGCCAGCAGTGGGGAGGCGAACACTGAAGCTTTCTTT,CASSGEANTEAFF
-,TRBV7-6,TRBJ2-2,-,TGTGCCAGCAGCTTAGGACAGGGACTGAACACCGGGGAGCTGTTTTTT,CASSLGQGLNTGELFF